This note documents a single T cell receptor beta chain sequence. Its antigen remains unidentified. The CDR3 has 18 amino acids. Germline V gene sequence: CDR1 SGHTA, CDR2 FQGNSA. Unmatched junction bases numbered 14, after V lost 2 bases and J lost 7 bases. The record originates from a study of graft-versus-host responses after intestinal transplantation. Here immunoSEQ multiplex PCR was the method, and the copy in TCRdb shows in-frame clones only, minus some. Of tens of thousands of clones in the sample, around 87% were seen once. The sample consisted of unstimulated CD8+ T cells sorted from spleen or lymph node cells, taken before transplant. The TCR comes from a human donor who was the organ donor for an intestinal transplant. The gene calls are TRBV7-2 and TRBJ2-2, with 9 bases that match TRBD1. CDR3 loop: CASSLPKDRGRVDGELFF. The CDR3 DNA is TGTGCCAGCAGCTTACCCAAGGACAGGGGCCGAGTGGACGGGGAGCTGTTTTTT. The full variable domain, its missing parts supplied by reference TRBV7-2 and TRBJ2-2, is GAGVSQSPSNKVTEKGKDVELRCDPISGHTALYWYRQSLGQGLEFLIYFQGNSAPDKSGLPSDRFSAERTGGSVSTLTIQRTQQEDSAVYLCASSLPKDRGRVDGELFFGEGSRLTVL.